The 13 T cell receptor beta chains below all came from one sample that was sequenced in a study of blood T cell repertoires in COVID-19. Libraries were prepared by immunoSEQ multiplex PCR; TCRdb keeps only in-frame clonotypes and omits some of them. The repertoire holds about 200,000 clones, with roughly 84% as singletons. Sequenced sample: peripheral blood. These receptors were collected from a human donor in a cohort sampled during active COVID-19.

CDR3 nucleotide sequence: TGTGCCAGCAGTTTAGGCCGGCATCGGGGTTGGTACTTC. Protein sequence: CASSLGRHRGWYF. This sequence joins TRBV28 and TRBJ2-7; a possible D gene is TRBD2 (5 bases). Germline V gene sequence: CDR1 MDHEN, CDR2 SYDVKM. The V and J ends lost 2 bases and 12 bases respectively, with 17 bases between them. The CDR3 extends over 13 amino acids.

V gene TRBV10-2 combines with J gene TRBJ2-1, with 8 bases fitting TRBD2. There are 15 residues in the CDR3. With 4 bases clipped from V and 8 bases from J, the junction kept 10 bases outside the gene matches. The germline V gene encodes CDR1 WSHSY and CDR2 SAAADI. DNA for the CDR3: TGCGCCAGCAGTGGAGCAGCGGGAGTGGGCGATGAGCAGTTCTTC. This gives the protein CASSGAAGVGDEQFF.

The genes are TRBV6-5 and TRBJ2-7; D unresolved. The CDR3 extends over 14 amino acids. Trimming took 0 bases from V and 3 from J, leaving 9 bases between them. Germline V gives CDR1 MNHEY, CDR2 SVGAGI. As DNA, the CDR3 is TGTGCCAGCAGTTACTCGAGCACCGGCTACGAGCAGTACTTC. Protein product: CASSYSSTGYEQYF.

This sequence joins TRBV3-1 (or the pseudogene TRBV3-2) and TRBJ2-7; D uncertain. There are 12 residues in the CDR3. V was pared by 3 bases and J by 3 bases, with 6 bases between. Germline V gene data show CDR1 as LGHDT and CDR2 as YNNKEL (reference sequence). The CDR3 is CASSHQDYEQYF. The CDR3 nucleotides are TGTGCCAGCAGCCACCAGGACTACGAGCAGTACTTC.

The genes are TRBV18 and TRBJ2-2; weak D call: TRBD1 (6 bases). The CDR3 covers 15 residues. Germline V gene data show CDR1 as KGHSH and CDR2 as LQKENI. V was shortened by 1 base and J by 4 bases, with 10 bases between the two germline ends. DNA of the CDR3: TGTGCCAGCTCACCACTCTCAGGGGCCACCGGGGAGCTGTTTTTT. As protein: CASSPLSGATGELFF.

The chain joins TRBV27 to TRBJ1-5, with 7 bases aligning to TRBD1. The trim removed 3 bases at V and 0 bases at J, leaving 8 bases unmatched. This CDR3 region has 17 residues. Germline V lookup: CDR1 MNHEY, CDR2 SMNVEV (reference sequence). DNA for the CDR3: TGTGCCAGCAGTTTTCGGGGACAGAGTAATAGCAATCAGCCCCAGCATTTT. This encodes CASSFRGQSNSNQPQHF.

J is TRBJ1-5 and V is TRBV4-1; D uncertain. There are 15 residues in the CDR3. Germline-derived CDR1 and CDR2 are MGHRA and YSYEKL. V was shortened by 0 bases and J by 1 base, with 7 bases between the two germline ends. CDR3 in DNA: TGCGCCAGCAGCCAAGATAGCGGAAGCAATCAGCCCCAGCATTTT. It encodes CASSQDSGSNQPQHF.

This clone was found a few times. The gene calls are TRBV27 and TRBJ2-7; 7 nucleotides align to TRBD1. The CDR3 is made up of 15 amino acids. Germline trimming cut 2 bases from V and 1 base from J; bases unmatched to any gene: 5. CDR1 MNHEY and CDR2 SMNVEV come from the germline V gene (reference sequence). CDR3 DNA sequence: TGTGCCAGCAGTTTAAGGACAGGCCCTTCCTACGAGCAGTACTTC. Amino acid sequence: CASSLRTGPSYEQYF.

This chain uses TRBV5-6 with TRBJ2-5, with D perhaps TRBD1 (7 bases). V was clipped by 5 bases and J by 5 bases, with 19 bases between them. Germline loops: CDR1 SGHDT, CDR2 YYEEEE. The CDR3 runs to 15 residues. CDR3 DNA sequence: TGTGCCAGCAGACTCTTCGACAGGGAGGAGGAGACCCAGTACTTC. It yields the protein CASRLFDREEETQYF.

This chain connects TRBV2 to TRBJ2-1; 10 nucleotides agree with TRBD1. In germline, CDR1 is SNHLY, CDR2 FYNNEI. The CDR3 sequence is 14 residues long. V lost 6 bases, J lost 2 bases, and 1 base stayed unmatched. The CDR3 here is CASRTGGPYNEQFF. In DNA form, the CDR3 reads TGTGCCAGCAGGACAGGGGGCCCCTACAATGAGCAGTTCTTC. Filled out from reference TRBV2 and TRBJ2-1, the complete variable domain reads EPEVTQTPSHQVTQMGQEVILRCVPISNHLYFYWYRQILGQKVEFLVSFYNNEISEKSEIFDDQFSVERPDGSNFTLKIRSTKLEDSAMYFCASRTGGPYNEQFFGPGTRLTVL.

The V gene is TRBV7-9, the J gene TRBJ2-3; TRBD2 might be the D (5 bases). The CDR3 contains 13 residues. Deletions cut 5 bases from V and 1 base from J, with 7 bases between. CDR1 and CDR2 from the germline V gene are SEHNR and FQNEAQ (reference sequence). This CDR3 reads CASSARGTDTQYF. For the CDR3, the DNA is TGTGCCAGCAGCGCGCGGGGCACAGATACGCAGTATTTT.

The DNA for the CDR3 is TGCGCCAGCACCAATGCGGGAGGGCCAACCGAGCAGTACTTC. Amino acids: CASTNAGGPTEQYF. The chain combines TRBV10-2 with TRBJ2-7, with TRBD2 matching 9 bases. This CDR3 is 14 amino acids long. The V and J ends lost 7 bases and 6 bases, in that order; junction bases with no gene match: 10. CDR1 and CDR2 (germline): WSHSY, SAAADI.

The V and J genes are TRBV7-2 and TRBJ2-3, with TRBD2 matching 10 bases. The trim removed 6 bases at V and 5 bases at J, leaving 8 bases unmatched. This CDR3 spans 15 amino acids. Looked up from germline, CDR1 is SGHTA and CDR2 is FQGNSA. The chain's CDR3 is CASRSSGSFGDTQYF. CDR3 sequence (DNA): TGTGCCAGCAGATCTAGCGGGAGCTTCGGAGATACGCAGTATTTT.